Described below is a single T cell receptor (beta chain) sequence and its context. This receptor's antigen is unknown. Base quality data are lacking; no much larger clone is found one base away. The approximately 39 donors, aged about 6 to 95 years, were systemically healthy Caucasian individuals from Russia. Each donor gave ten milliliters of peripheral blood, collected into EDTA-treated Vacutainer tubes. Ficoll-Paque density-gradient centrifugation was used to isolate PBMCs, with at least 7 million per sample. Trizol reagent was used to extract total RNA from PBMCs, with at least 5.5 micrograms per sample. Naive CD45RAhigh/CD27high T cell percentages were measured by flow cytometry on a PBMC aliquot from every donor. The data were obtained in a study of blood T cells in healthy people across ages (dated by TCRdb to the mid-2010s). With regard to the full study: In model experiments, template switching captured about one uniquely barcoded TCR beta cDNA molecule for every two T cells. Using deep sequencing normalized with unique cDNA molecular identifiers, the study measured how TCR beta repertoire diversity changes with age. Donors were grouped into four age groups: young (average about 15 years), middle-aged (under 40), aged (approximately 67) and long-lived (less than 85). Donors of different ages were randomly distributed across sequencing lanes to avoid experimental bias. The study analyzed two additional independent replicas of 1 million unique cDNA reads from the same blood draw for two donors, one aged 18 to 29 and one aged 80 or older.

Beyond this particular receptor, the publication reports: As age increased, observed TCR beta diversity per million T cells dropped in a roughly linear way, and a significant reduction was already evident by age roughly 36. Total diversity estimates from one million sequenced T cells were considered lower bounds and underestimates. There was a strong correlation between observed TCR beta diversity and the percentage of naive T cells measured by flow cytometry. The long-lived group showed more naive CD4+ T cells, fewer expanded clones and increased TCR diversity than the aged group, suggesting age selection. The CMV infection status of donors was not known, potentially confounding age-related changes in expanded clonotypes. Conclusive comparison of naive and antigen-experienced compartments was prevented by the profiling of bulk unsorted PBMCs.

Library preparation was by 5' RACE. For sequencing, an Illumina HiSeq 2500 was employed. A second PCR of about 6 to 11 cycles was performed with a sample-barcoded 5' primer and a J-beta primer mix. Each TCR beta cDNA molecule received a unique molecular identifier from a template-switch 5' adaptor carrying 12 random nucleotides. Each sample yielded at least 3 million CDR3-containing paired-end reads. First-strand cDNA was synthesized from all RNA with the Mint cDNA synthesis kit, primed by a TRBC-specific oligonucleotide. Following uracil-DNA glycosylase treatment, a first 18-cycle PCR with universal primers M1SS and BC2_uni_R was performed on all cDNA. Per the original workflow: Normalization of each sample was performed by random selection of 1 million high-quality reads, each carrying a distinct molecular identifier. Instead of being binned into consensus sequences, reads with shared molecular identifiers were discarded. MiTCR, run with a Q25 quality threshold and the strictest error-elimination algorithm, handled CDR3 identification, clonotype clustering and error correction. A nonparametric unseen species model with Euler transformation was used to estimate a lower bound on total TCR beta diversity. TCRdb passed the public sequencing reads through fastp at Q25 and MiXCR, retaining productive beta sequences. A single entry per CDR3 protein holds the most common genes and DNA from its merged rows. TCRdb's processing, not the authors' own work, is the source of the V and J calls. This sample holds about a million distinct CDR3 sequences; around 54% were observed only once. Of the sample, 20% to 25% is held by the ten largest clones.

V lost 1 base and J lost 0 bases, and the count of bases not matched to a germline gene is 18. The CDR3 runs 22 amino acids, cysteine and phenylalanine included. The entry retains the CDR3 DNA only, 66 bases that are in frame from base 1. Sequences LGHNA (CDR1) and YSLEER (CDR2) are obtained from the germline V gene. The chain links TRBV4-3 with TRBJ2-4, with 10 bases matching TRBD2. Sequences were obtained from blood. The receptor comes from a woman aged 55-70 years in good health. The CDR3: CASSQVAAVAGGPIIAKNIQYF. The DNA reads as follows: TGCGCCAGCAGCCAAGTCGCAGCCGTAGCGGGAGGACCAATTATAGCCAAAAACATTCAGTACTTC.